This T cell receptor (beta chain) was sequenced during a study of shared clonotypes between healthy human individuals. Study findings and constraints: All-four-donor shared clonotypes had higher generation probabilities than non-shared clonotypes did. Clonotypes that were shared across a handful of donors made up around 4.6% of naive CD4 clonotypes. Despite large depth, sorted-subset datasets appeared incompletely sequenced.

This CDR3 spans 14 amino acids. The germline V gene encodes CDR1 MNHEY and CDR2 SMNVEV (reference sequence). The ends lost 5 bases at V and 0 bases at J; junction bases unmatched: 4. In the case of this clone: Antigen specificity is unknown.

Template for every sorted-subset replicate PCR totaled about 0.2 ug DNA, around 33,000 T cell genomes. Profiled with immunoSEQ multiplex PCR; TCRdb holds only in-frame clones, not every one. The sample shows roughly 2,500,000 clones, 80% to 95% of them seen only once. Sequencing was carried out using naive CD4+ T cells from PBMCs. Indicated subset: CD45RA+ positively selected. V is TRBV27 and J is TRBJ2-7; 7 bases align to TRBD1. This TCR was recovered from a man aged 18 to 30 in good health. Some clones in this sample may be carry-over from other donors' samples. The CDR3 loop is CASSLTGTSYEQYF. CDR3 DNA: TGTGCCAGCAGTCTGACAGGGACCTCCTACGAGCAGTACTTC.